This T cell receptor beta chain was sequenced in a study of radiotherapy plus CTLA-4 blockade in lung cancer (dated by TCRdb to the late 2010s). Regarding the complete study: Among enrolled patients, approximately 18% had an objective response and approximately 30% reached disease control.

Libraries were built with the immunoSEQ multiplex PCR assay. TCRdb re-hosts the immuneACCESS table, in-frame sequences only. Its copies lack some clones; in the studies checked, an unresolved V gene accounts for under half of them, and the cause for the rest is not known. The sample records over 75,000 clones, around 86% of which are singletons. 0.82% of the sample is in the top ten clones. The germline V gene sets CDR1 to SGHRS and CDR2 to YFSETQ. Between the V and J ends, shortened by 2 bases and 7 bases respectively, the junction contains 9 bases. The CDR3 runs 12 amino acids, cysteine and phenylalanine included. Just CDR3 DNA is preserved here, 36 bases in frame from base 1. In this study, focal radiation therapy paired with CTLA-4 blockade (ipilimumab) was tested in patients who had chemo-refractory metastatic non-small-cell lung cancer. In the case of this clone: Its cognate antigen has yet to be identified. No much larger clone is present one base from it, and per-base qualities are unavailable.

What the work shows at the level of the full study, not this receptor alone: The strongest predictors of response were reported to be early dynamic shifts in blood T cell clones along with a rise in serum interferon-beta following radiation. After treatment with radiotherapy and ipilimumab, TCR clones that came from tumors expanded in the peripheral blood.

In this chain, TRBV5-1 is recombined with TRBJ2-5, with TRBD2 perhaps the D gene, on 5 matching bases. The source material was peripheral blood, sampled from a patient treated with radiotherapy plus ipilimumab. The clonotype was recovered from a human donor with non-small cell lung cancer who had stable disease on radiotherapy plus ipilimumab. CDR3 sequence: CASSFARGTQYF. The bases are TGCGCCAGCAGCTTCGCCCGGGGGACCCAGTACTTC.